This T cell receptor (beta chain) was sequenced for a study of T-cell memory formation after mild COVID-19. Study-level results: Pre-infection memory carried some responding clones, suggesting that cross-reactive memory joined.

TCRdb called the 5' RACE reads again in MiXCR, with one record for every CDR3 protein. The sample lists fewer than 350,000 distinct CDR3 sequences; roughly an eighth were seen once. As to this clonotype: The target antigen is unknown.

Germline CDR1 reads SEHNR; CDR2 reads FQNEAQ (reference sequence). Unmatched junction bases numbered 10, after V lost 2 bases and J lost 6 bases. The CDR3 length is 16 residues. The sequence was obtained from a man aged 18 to 35 who had mild COVID-19 (a few samples of this study predate the infection). Cell type and time point are not known. Specimen: PBMCs or a T cell subset sorted from them (not recorded which). This sequence joins TRBV7-9 and TRBJ1-2; the match to TRBD1 covers 9 bases. The CDR3 nucleotides read TGTGCCAGCAGCTTATCAACGGGACAGGGAACCCATGGCTACACCTTC. Its translation is CASSLSTGQGTHGYTF.